This TCR beta chain emerged from a study of shared clonotypes between healthy human individuals. Findings and limits, study-wide: Between several donors, naive CD4 clonotypes were shared at a level of about 5%.

Regarding this clone: The antigen remains undetermined.

Each PCR replicate from the sorted subsets contained about 200 ng DNA, which is tens of thousands of T cell genomes. Clones were sequenced by immunoSEQ multiplex PCR, and TCRdb holds only the in-frame ones, with some missing. The sample lists around 2.5 million clones, more than 85% occurring once. All the donors were Caucasian adults who lived in Nashville, Tennessee. The V gene end was trimmed by 6 bases and the J gene end by 9 bases; junction bases not matched to a gene: 10. Germline V CDR1 and CDR2: MDHEN, SYDVKM. This CDR3 contains 15 residues. The chain combines TRBV28 with TRBJ2-1; 11 nucleotides match TRBD2. The receptor's source is a man in his late teens or twenties in good health. Some clones in this sample may be carry-over from other donors' samples. Sequencing used naive CD4+ T cells from PBMCs. The sample's subset: CD45RA+ positively selected. The CDR3 sequence: CASRPSGLAGIEQFF. The CDR3 bases are TGTGCCAGCAGACCTTCAGGACTAGCGGGCATTGAGCAGTTCTTC.